This T cell receptor (beta chain) was observed in a study of blood T cell repertoires in COVID-19 (dated by TCRdb to the early 2020s). Notes on the research overall: Samples covering the acute and convalescent phases of COVID-19 were provided by collaborators in the United States, Italy and Spain. The prospective study material was composed of cDNA or gDNA derived from T cells, B-cell-depleted T cells, or PBMCs. Deeply sampled blood TCRbeta repertoires from subjects exposed to, actively infected with, or recovered from COVID-19 were included in the dataset. The repertoires were released in a freely available public database intended as a resource for research on the immune response to SARS-CoV-2. The samples were drawn from two sources: the first 160 participants of the ongoing ImmuneRACE study, and 1,254 subjects contributed by 6 global collaborators. A de-identified subject ID, COVID-19 status, age in years and sex were almost always included in the sample metadata. HLA class I and class II types, where available, came from metadata supplied by the sample provider rather than from assay-based typing. What the work shows at the level of the full study, not this receptor alone: Clinical and demographic metadata were provided uncurated, with the amount varying by source and participant.

The collaborating institutions used their own protocols to collect whole blood in K2EDTA tubes. For TCRbeta analysis, collaborators shipped samples as frozen whole blood, isolated PBMCs, or DNA extracted from either of those sample types. Based on the germline V gene (reference sequence), the CDR1 and CDR2 sequences are SGHKS and YYEKEE. The CDR3 goes from the cysteine to the phenylalanine over 15 residues. Only the CDR3 region is kept as DNA, spanning 45 bases read in frame from base 1. V is cut by 1 base and J by 0 bases, and the space between the germline ends is 7 bases. TCRbeta CDR3 regions were amplified from genomic DNA by means of the immunoSEQ Assay, a bias-controlled multiplex PCR. The authors' pipeline ran thus. The number of nucleated cells in each sample was estimated from the amplification of reference gene primers within the assay. Sequence reads were collapsed and filtered to measure the absolute abundance of every unique TCRbeta CDR3 rearrangement. For each sample, productive Simpson clonality was calculated by taking the square root of Simpson's diversity index across productive rearrangements. TCRdb took this table from immuneACCESS and kept in-frame rearrangements with V and J called. Such tables lack part of the clones; where checked against another copy, unresolved V genes explain under half of the gap, and the rest is unexplained. The V and J calls and clone size were taken over from that table, and D and trimming were inferred from the DNA. This sample is represented by about 140,000 clones; 80% to 90% of them were singletons. Over 9.5% of the sample belongs to the ten largest clones.

Of note for this clone: Its target antigen remains unknown. Base-call qualities are not available, and no considerably larger clone is one nucleotide away.

The chain is encoded by TRBV5-5 joined to TRBJ2-2, with the D gene too uncertain to name. Sequenced input: peripheral blood. The clonotype comes from a man aged 55-75 years with active or convalescent COVID-19. This receptor has the CDR3 CASSLRQANTGELFF. The nucleotide sequence is TGTGCCAGCAGCTTGCGTCAGGCGAACACCGGGGAGCTGTTTTTT.